This passage covers 18 T cell receptor beta chains from one sample sequenced in a study of OX40 agonist ivuxolimab in advanced cancers. Using immunoSEQ multiplex PCR, the repertoire was profiled, and TCRdb retains in-frame clones only, with some absent. The sample yields about 50,000 clones, approximately 90% seen once. The input for sequencing was CD4+ or CD8+ T cells sorted from blood, taken in a trial of the OX40 agonist ivuxolimab. These receptors all come from an adult with an advanced solid tumor such as melanoma, head and neck, liver or kidney cancer.

This chain links TRBV11-2 with TRBJ2-3; a weak D match, TRBD2 (5 bases). The V end was cut by 1 base, the J end by 0 bases, with 11 bases between. Germline lookup yields CDR1 SGHAT and CDR2 FQNNGV. The CDR3 runs to 16 residues. This CDR3 reads CASSLGSAGSTDTQYF. In DNA form, the CDR3 reads TGTGCCAGCAGCTTAGGTTCGGCGGGTAGCACAGATACGCAGTATTTT.

The rearrangement joins TRBV4-1 to TRBJ2-7; 13 nucleotides line up with TRBD2. Germline trimming cut 1 base from V and 3 bases from J; bases unmatched to any gene: 0. Per germline, CDR1 MGHRA and CDR2 YSYEKL. CDR3 length: 15 residues. CDR3 loop: CASSQGLAGGYEQYF. CDR3 DNA sequence: TGCGCCAGCAGCCAAGGACTAGCGGGAGGCTACGAGCAGTACTTC.

V and J are TRBV21-1 and TRBJ1-1. TRBV21-1 is designated a pseudogene. The CDR3 is 17 residues long. Here the CDR3 reads CASSKKNHLRGRTEAFF. The CDR3 DNA sequence: TGTGCCAGCAGCAAAAAAAACCACCTCCGGGGGCGCACTGAAGCTTTCTTT.

The V call is TRBV6-6, the J call TRBJ1-5; D is uncertain. The germline V and J ends were trimmed by 6 bases and 3 bases, with 18 bases remaining between them. Germline-derived CDR1 and CDR2 are MNHNY and SVGAGI (reference sequence). The CDR3 has 16 amino acids. As DNA, the CDR3 is TGTGCCAGCAGCCCCCCATTATTAGGGCCCAATCAGCCCCAGCATTTT. Translation gives CASSPPLLGPNQPQHF.

This rearrangement joins TRBV11-3 to TRBJ2-7; TRBD1 agrees at 7 bases. V lost 5 bases and J lost 1; bases outside the gene matches: 5. CDR1 is SGHNT and CDR2 is YENEEA in the germline V gene. This CDR3 has 14 residues. For the CDR3, the DNA is TGTGCCAGCAGCCCGACAGGGCCGTCCTACGAGCAGTACTTC. Encoded protein: CASSPTGPSYEQYF. Based on the CDR3 plus reference TRBV11-3 and TRBJ2-7, the full variable domain is EAGVVQSPRYKIIEKKQPVAFWCNPISGHNTLYWYLQNLGQGPELLIRYENEEAVDDSQLPKDRFSAERLKGVDSTLKIQPAELGDSAVYLCASSPTGPSYEQYFGPGTRLTVT.

The chain uses TRBV5-1 and TRBJ2-7; TRBD2 is a possible D gene (5 bases). The CDR3 length is 15 residues. Germline-derived CDR1 and CDR2 are SGHRS and YFSETQ. Trimming took 2 bases from V and 6 from J, leaving 18 bases between them. The CDR3 loop reads CASSFGEGVAPEQYF. The CDR3 nucleotides are TGCGCCAGCAGCTTTGGTGAGGGCGTCGCTCCCGAGCAGTACTTC.

This chain joins TRBV5-1 and TRBJ2-1; D is perhaps TRBD2 (6 bases). Germline V gene lookup returns CDR1 SGHRS and CDR2 YFSETQ. The length of the CDR3 is 13 residues. V lost 4 bases, J lost 6 bases, and 11 bases lay in between. CDR3 coding DNA: TGCGCCAGCAGCGAAGCCGGGAGCAATGAGCAGTTCTTC. Translation gives CASSEAGSNEQFF.

The rearrangement joins TRBV13 to TRBJ2-1; 12 positions agree with TRBD2. V was pared by 5 bases and J by 7 bases, with 9 bases of the junction left unmatched. Germline CDR1 reads PRHDT; CDR2 reads FYEKMQ (reference sequence). This CDR3 spans 16 amino acids. The DNA for the CDR3 is TGTGCCAGCAGCCGTCGACTAGCGGGAGAGGTGAATGAGCAGTTCTTC. Translation: CASSRRLAGEVNEQFF.

The sample holds one count of this clone. V and J are TRBV6-1 and TRBJ2-5; D remains ambiguous. CDR3 length: 14 amino acids. Germline CDR1 MNHNS, CDR2 SASEGT. Trimming removed 2 bases from V and 0 bases from J, with 7 bases in between. The CDR3: CASSERIDQETQYF. In DNA form, the CDR3 reads TGTGCCAGCAGTGAAAGGATAGACCAAGAGACCCAGTACTTC.

Details on this clone: This sample includes further DNA sequences coding for the same CDR3. This rearrangement joins TRBV2 to TRBJ2-7; TRBD2 aligns across 9 bases. This CDR3 contains 14 residues. The V and J ends lost 8 bases and 9 bases, in that order; junction bases with no gene match: 14. The germline gives CDR1 SNHLY, CDR2 FYNNEI. CDR3 region: CASGGSGRGEGQYF. In DNA, the CDR3 is TGTGCCAGCGGAGGTAGCGGGAGAGGCGAGGGGCAGTACTTC.

Here the CDR3 DNA reads TGTGCCAGCAGTGAAGTGATAGGCACTAGCGGTGAGCAGTTCTTC. Residues: CASSEVIGTSGEQFF. The chain carries TRBV2 and TRBJ2-1; 8 nucleotides align to TRBD2. The CDR3 has 15 amino acids. The ends lost 1 base at V and 9 bases at J; junction bases unmatched: 8. Germline V lookup: CDR1 SNHLY, CDR2 FYNNEI.

V usage is TRBV19 and J usage is TRBJ1-4, with TRBD1 matching over 7 bases. The J segment lost 7 bases and the V segment lost 3 bases, leaving 8 bases of the junction unmatched. There are 15 residues in the CDR3. In germline, CDR1 is LNHDA, CDR2 SQIVND (reference sequence). The CDR3 DNA sequence: TGTGCCAGTAGTATTGGAGGGGGCTGGGGTGAAAAACTGTTTTTT. It encodes CASSIGGGWGEKLFF.

In nucleotides, the CDR3 is TGTGCCAGCAGTTTAGTGTCATCTTGGGGGCGGAGTGAGCAGTTCTTC. Its protein product is CASSLVSSWGRSEQFF. The chain joins TRBV27 to TRBJ2-1, with TRBD1 as a possible D gene (6 bases). CDR3 length equals 16 residues. V was shortened by 2 bases and J by 9 bases, with 20 bases between the two germline ends. Germline CDR1 and CDR2: MNHEY and SMNVEV (reference sequence).

V and J are TRBV5-6 and TRBJ2-1; no reliable D call. Germline CDR1 reads SGHDT; CDR2 reads YYEEEE. The V end was cut by 4 bases, the J end by 6 bases, with 5 bases between. This CDR3 spans 11 amino acids. CDR3 residues: CASSHGNEQFF. CDR3 nucleotide sequence: TGTGCCAGCAGCCATGGCAATGAGCAGTTCTTC.

The genes are TRBV6-1 and TRBJ2-7; D gene ambiguous. The CDR3 is made up of 12 amino acids. CDR1 and CDR2 from the germline V gene are MNHNS and SASEGT. V lost 4 bases to trimming and J lost 6 bases, with 10 bases between them. The CDR3 reads CASSGDWREQYF. The CDR3 nucleotides read TGTGCCAGCAGTGGGGATTGGCGCGAGCAGTACTTC.

The chain couples TRBV19 to TRBJ1-5, with TRBD1 as a possible D gene (5 bases). Germline V gives CDR1 LNHDA, CDR2 SQIVND (reference sequence). V gave up 7 bases and J gave up 5 bases, with 15 bases separating them. The CDR3 length is 14 residues. CDR3 region: CASTSWQGYQPQHF. The CDR3 DNA is TGTGCCAGTACCTCATGGCAGGGATATCAGCCCCAGCATTTT.

The CDR3 is CASSIMRGPSNQPQHF. CDR3 in DNA: TGTGCCAGTAGTATAATGAGGGGCCCTAGCAATCAGCCCCAGCATTTT. V is TRBV19 and J is TRBJ1-5; TRBD1 might be the D (5 bases). With 2 bases removed from V and 0 bases from J, the gap between germline ends came to 11 bases. The CDR3 is 16 residues long. Germline V gene lookup returns CDR1 LNHDA and CDR2 SQIVND (reference sequence).

In its sample, this clone was seen once. This sequence joins TRBV7-3 and TRBJ2-1, with 7 bases identical to TRBD1. Germline values: CDR1 SGHTA, CDR2 FQGTGA. The V and J ends lost 2 bases and 4 bases, in that order; junction bases with no gene match: 14. This CDR3 is 18 amino acids long. The CDR3: CASSLSPPTGTDYNEQFF. The DNA for the CDR3 is TGTGCCAGCAGCTTATCGCCCCCTACCGGGACAGATTACAATGAGCAGTTCTTC. Full variable domain (rest looked up from reference TRBV7-3 and TRBJ2-1): GAGVSQTPSNKVTEKGKYVELRCDPISGHTALYWYRQSLGQGPEFLIYFQGTGAADDSGLPNDRFFAVRPEGSVSTLKIQRTERGDSAVYLCASSLSPPTGTDYNEQFFGPGTRLTVL.